These 7 T cell receptor beta chains were all obtained from the same sample, sequenced in a study of response to subunit inactivated influenza vaccine. One entry per CDR3 protein results from TCRdb running MiXCR on the RT-PCR reads. The sample has hundreds of thousands of distinct CDR3 sequences, around 25% seen once. The specimen comprised CD4+ T cells sorted from PBMCs, sampled about 5 days after vaccination. The receptors shown here come from a man in his forties or fifties who received an inactivated influenza vaccine.

The chain recombines TRBV10-3 with TRBJ2-1, with 12 nucleotides matching TRBD2. The V gene's germline CDR1 is ENHRY and CDR2 SYGVKD. J gave up 6 bases and V 4 bases, and 7 bases lay outside the gene matches. The CDR3 has 16 amino acids. The CDR3: CAISAILLAGGNEQFF. The CDR3 DNA reads as TGTGCCATCAGTGCAATTCTACTAGCGGGGGGCAATGAGCAGTTCTTC.

The rearrangement links TRBV4-3 to TRBJ2-5; D ambiguous. V shed 0 bases and J shed 7 bases, with 21 bases lying between them. The CDR3 sequence is 17 residues long. In germline, CDR1 is LGHNA, CDR2 YSLEER. CDR3 coding DNA: TGCGCCAGCAGCCAAGACCCCCCTACTAAACAAGATGGGACCCAGTACTTC. This codes for CASSQDPPTKQDGTQYF.

This clonotype was seen a few times. The rearrangement links TRBV11-2 to TRBJ2-1; tentatively, D is TRBD2 (5 bases). V was clipped by 3 bases and J by 3 bases, with 15 bases between them. The CDR3 totals 16 residues. Germline V lookup: CDR1 SGHAT, CDR2 FQNNGV. The CDR3 nucleotides are TGTGCCAGCAGCTTCGGCGCGGGTCGCCTCTACAATGAGCAGTTCTTC. It yields the protein CASSFGAGRLYNEQFF.

The CDR3 loop is CSARDLGTEGDEQYF. Written as DNA, the CDR3 is TGCAGTGCTAGAGACCTGGGGACAGAGGGCGACGAGCAGTACTTC. V usage is TRBV20-1 and J usage is TRBJ2-7, with 7 nucleotides matching TRBD1. The V gene end was trimmed by 0 bases and the J gene end by 5 bases; junction bases not matched to a gene: 10. CDR1 and CDR2 from the germline V gene are DFQATT and SNEGSKA (reference sequence). CDR3 size: 15 residues.

The chain joins TRBV12-3 or TRBV12-4 to TRBJ1-2; tentative D call: TRBD1 (5 bases). The CDR3 has 14 amino acids. Trimming removed 6 bases from V and 1 base from J, with 12 bases in between. The DNA for the CDR3 is TGTGCCAGCAGCCAGAGGGGACTTAACTATGGCTACACCTTC. Translation gives CASSQRGLNYGYTF.

The CDR3, as DNA: TGTGCCAGCAGTTCAACAGGGGTTGGCTACACCTTC. Its protein product is CASSSTGVGYTF. J is TRBJ1-2 and V is TRBV12-3 or TRBV12-4, with 7 bases matching TRBD1. V lost 4 bases, J lost 7 bases, and 3 bases stayed unmatched. This CDR3 comprises 12 residues.

The sample holds a few counts of this clonotype. V gene TRBV7-2 combines with J gene TRBJ2-1; D gene unclear. V dropped 2 bases and J dropped 5 bases, with 4 bases sitting between them. CDR1 SGHTA and CDR2 FQGNSA come from the germline V gene. This CDR3 is built from 12 residues. CDR3 loop: CASSLQNNEQFF. The CDR3 region has the DNA TGTGCCAGCAGCTTACAGAACAATGAGCAGTTCTTC.